The clone carrying this T cell receptor (beta chain) has just one count. Its antigen is undetermined. The sample belongs to a study of shared clonotypes between healthy human individuals. The study, taken as a whole, reports: Naive subsets tended to show greater estimated richness than memory subsets.

There are 16 residues in the CDR3. With V trimmed by 3 bases and J by 5 bases, 10 bases remained unmatched. Germline values: CDR1 SGHTA, CDR2 FQGNSA. The deep-level immunoSEQ assay was used. As originally analysed: Sequence data from immunoSEQ were junction-only and lacked quality scores; consequently, filtering differed. TCRdb keeps only in-frame clones here, not all; method: immunoSEQ multiplex PCR. That table supplies the V and J calls and clone size; D and trimming were determined from the DNA. The data contain hundreds of thousands of clones, roughly 98% of them singletons. The naive CD8 subset, CD45RO-negative cells positively selected for CCR7, excluded terminally differentiated effector memory CD45RA+ cells.

This TCR was sampled from a man aged 25 to 40 in good health. The sample was naive CD8+ T cells sorted from blood. The V gene is TRBV7-2, the J gene TRBJ2-1; 7 nucleotides match TRBD2. CDR3 sequence reads: CASSLNRGETNNEQFF. In DNA form, the CDR3 reads TGTGCCAGCAGCTTGAATCGGGGGGAGACGAACAATGAGCAGTTCTTC.